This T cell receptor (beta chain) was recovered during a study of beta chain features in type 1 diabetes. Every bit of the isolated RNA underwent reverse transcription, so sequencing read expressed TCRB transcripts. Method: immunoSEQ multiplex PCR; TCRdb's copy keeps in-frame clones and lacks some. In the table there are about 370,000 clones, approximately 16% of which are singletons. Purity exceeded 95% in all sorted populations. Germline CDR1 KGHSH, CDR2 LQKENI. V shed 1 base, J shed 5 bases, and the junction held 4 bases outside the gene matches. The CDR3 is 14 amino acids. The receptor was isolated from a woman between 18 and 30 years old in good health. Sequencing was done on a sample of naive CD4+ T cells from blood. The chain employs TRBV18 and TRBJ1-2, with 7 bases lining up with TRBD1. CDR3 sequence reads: CASSPRQGRYGYTF. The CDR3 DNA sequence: TGTGCCAGCTCACCACGACAGGGAAGATATGGCTACACCTTC.